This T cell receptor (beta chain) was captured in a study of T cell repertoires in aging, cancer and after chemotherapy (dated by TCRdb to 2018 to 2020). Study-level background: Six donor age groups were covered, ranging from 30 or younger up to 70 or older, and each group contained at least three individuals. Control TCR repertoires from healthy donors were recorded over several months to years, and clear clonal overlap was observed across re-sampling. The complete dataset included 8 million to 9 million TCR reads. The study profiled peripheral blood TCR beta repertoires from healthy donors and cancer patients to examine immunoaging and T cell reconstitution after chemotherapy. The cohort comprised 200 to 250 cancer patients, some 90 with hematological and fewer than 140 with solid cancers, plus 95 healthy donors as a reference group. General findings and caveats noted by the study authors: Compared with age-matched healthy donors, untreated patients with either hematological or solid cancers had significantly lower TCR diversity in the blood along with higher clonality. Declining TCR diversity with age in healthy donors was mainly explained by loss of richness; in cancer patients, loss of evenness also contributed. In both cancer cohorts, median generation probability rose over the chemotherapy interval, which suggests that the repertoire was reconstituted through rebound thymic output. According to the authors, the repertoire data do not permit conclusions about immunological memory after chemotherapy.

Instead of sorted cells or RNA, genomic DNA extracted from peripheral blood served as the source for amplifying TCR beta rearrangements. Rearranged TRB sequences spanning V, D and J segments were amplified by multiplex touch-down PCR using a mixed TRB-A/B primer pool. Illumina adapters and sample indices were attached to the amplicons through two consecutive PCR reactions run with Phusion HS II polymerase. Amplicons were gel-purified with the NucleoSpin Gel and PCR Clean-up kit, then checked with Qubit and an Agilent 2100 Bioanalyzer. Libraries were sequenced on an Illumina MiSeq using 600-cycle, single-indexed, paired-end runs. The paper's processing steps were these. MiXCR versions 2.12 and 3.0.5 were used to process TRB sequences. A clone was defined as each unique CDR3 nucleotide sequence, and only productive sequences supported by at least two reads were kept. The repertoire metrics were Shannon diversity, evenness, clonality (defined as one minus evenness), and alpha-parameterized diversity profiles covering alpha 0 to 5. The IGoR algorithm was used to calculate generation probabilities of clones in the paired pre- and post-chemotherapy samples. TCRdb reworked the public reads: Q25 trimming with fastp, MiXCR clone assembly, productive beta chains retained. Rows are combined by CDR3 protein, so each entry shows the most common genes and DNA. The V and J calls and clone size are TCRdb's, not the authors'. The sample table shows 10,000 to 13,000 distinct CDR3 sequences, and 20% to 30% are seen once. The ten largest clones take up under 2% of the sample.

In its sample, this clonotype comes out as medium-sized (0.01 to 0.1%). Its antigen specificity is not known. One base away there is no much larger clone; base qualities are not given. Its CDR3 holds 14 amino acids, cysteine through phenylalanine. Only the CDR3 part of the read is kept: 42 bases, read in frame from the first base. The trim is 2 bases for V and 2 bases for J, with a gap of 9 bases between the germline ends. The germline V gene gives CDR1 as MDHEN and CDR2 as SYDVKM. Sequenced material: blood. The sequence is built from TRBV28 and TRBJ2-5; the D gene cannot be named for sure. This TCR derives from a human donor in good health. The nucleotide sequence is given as TGTGCCAGCAGTTTAGCACCAGGTCAAGAGACCCAGTACTTC. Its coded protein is CASSLAPGQETQYF.